These 9 T cell receptor beta chains came from one sample sequenced in a study of blood T cell repertoires in COVID-19. Measured with immunoSEQ multiplex PCR; TCRdb has only the in-frame clones, and not every one. The sample lists about 270,000 clones; about nine tenths were seen once. The sequenced material came from peripheral blood. These receptors originate from a man over 45 with acute or convalescent COVID-19.

This chain joins TRBV5-1 and TRBJ2-5; TRBD2 matches 14 bases. The CDR3 loop spans 16 amino acids. Losses at the gene ends were 4 bases for V and 5 bases for J; bases not matched to a gene: 7. The germline V gene has CDR1 SGHRS and CDR2 YFSETQ. The CDR3 spells CASSTTGLAGEETQYF. DNA for the CDR3: TGCGCCAGCAGCACCACGGGACTAGCGGGGGAGGAGACCCAGTACTTC.

The gene calls are TRBV11-2 and TRBJ2-7, with D perhaps TRBD1 (10 bases). Germline CDR1 reads SGHAT; CDR2 reads FQNNGV. CDR3 length: 19 amino acids. V was trimmed by 2 bases and J by 1 base, leaving 24 bases between them. DNA for the CDR3: TGTGCCAGCAGCTTAAGACAGGGGGCTGGACTAGCGAGTTCCTACGAGCAGTACTTC. Translating gives CASSLRQGAGLASSYEQYF.

This clone showed up just once. The chain joins TRBV12-3 or TRBV12-4 to TRBJ2-5, with 9 bases fitting TRBD1. This CDR3 spans 13 amino acids. The V gene end was trimmed by 10 bases and the J gene end by 5 bases; junction bases not matched to a gene: 8. In nucleotides, the CDR3 is TGTGCCACAATGAGGACAGGGGCGGAGACCCAGTACTTC. This gives the protein CATMRTGAETQYF.

The chain links TRBV19 to TRBJ2-1, with 7 bases that match TRBD1. Germline assignment: CDR1 LNHDA and CDR2 SQIVND (reference sequence). V shed 1 base and J 2 bases; nucleotides not matched to a gene: 2. This CDR3 has 15 residues. CDR3 residues: CASSIGTGPYNEQFF. The DNA for the CDR3 is TGTGCCAGTAGTATAGGGACAGGCCCCTACAATGAGCAGTTCTTC. The whole variable domain, filled in from reference TRBV19 and TRBJ2-1, reads DGGITQSPKYLFRKEGQNVTLSCEQNLNHDAMYWYRQDPGQGLRLIYYSQIVNDFQKGDIAEGYSVSREKKESFPLTVTSAQKNPTAFYLCASSIGTGPYNEQFFGPGTRLTVL.

The V and J genes are TRBV30 and TRBJ1-2, with TRBD1 matching 7 bases. The CDR3 extends over 15 amino acids. V trimming: 4 bases; J trimming: 8 bases; junction bases outside the gene matches: 16. Germline assignment: CDR1 GTSNPN and CDR2 SVGIG (reference sequence). CDR3 nucleotides: TGTGCCTGGAAGGGGGCGGGAGGGGAAGAATGGGGCTACACCTTC. Translated, it gives CAWKGAGGEEWGYTF.

The chain employs TRBV7-3 and TRBJ2-1; tentatively, D is TRBD2 (5 bases). The CDR3 totals 16 residues. V lost 2 bases, J lost 7 bases, and 18 bases lay in between. Germline CDR1 reads SGHTA; CDR2 reads FQGTGA. The CDR3 bases are TGTGCCAGCAGCTTAGGCGGTGGCCCCGGGGTGAATGAGCAGTTCTTC. It specifies CASSLGGGPGVNEQFF.

Worth noting for this clone: Other DNA sequences in the sample encode the same CDR3. This chain joins TRBV15 and TRBJ2-7; TRBD1 aligns across 7 bases. The V gene's germline CDR1 is LNHNV and CDR2 YYDKDF (reference sequence). Trimming took 2 bases from V and 3 from J; bases not matched to a gene: 1. The CDR3 sequence is 13 residues long. The CDR3 region has the DNA TGTGCCACCAGCAGAAGGACAGGCTACGAGCAGTACTTC. Translation: CATSRRTGYEQYF.

This chain joins TRBV30 and TRBJ1-5; D unclear. V was clipped by 2 bases and J by 1 base, with 12 bases between them. Germline CDR1 and CDR2: GTSNPN and SVGIG (reference sequence). This CDR3 spans 15 amino acids. This CDR3 reads CAWSLSRGSNQPQHF. The CDR3 region has the DNA TGTGCCTGGAGTTTGAGCCGAGGAAGCAATCAGCCCCAGCATTTT.

V usage is TRBV9 and J usage is TRBJ1-1; maybe TRBD1 (5 bases). Germline-derived CDR1 and CDR2 are SGDLS and YYNGEE. V was cut by 0 bases and J by 0 bases, with 12 bases left in between. The CDR3 covers 16 residues. CDR3 amino acids: CASSVGGGSMNTEAFF. In DNA form, the CDR3 reads TGTGCCAGCAGCGTAGGTGGGGGGTCCATGAACACTGAAGCTTTCTTT.